The sequence of this T cell receptor beta chain was determined in a study of CD8 T cells in Susac syndrome. The RNA, 0.5 to 1 ug, was put through reverse transcription using random hexamers. One entry per CDR3 protein results from TCRdb running MiXCR on the immunoSEQ multiplex PCR reads. This table has tens of thousands of distinct CDR3 sequences, approximately 96% appearing once. In contrast to the negatively isolated CD8+ and CD4+ T cells, TEMRA cells were FACS-enriched. Study findings and constraints: Susac-specific public clones found in total CD8+ repertoires numbered around 16, and those in CD8+ TEMRA repertoires numbered 4 to 6.

CDR1 is SGHAT, CDR2 FQNNGV, per germline. V lost 1 base, J lost 3 bases, and 10 bases lay in between. The CDR3 loop spans 14 amino acids. To note about this clonotype: What it binds is not known.

The genes are TRBV11-2 and TRBJ2-7; maybe TRBD2 (5 bases). This receptor was taken from a human donor with Susac syndrome. Sequenced sample: CD8+ T cells from PBMCs. The DNA for the CDR3 is TGTGCCAGCAGCTTAGGGCGGGCGGGCTACGAGCAGTACTTC. Translating it yields CASSLGRAGYEQYF.